The 16 T cell receptor beta chains below were found in one sample sequenced in a study of T cell responses to AZD1222 COVID-19 vaccine. Produced via immunoSEQ multiplex PCR; TCRdb's table is partial and in-frame only. This table has 150,000 or so clones, 85% to 90% appearing once. The sequencing used peripheral blood, collected on day 0 of MenACWY control vaccination. These receptor sequences come from an adult in good health.

V gene TRBV27 combines with J gene TRBJ1-6; D is unresolved. CDR3 length equals 16 residues. The V gene's germline CDR1 is MNHEY and CDR2 SMNVEV (reference sequence). V shed 6 bases and J shed 6 bases, with 18 bases lying between them. The CDR3 reads CASSQPPGPFNSPLHF. CDR3 DNA: TGTGCCAGCAGCCAACCTCCGGGCCCCTTTAATTCACCCCTCCACTTT.

CDR3 nucleotide sequence: TGTGCCAGCATGGTCCGCTCCTATAATTCACCCCTCCACTTT. Translation: CASMVRSYNSPLHF. This chain connects TRBV6-5 to TRBJ1-6; D not certain. V shed 7 bases and J shed 0 bases, with 7 bases lying between them. From germline, CDR1 is MNHEY and CDR2 SVGAGI. The CDR3 is 14 amino acids.

The J gene is TRBJ2-7, the V gene TRBV30; 8 bases are a match to TRBD2. CDR1 is GTSNPN, CDR2 SVGIG, per germline (reference sequence). J gave up 2 bases and V 0 bases, and 6 bases lay outside the gene matches. The CDR3 covers 15 residues. The CDR3 sequence: CAWSVQAGGPYEQYF. CDR3 nucleotides: TGTGCCTGGAGTGTACAGGCGGGAGGCCCCTACGAGCAGTACTTC.

The chain links TRBV3-1 (or the pseudogene TRBV3-2) to TRBJ2-5; D gene unclear. Germline values: CDR1 LGHDT, CDR2 YNNKEL (reference sequence). CDR3 size: 15 residues. Trimming shortened V by 0 bases and J by 5 bases, and 13 bases separated the two germline ends. CDR3 region: CASSQDRGPSETQYF. The CDR3 DNA reads as TGTGCCAGCAGCCAAGATCGTGGGCCGTCCGAGACCCAGTACTTC.

The chain couples TRBV20-1 to TRBJ1-1; D gene ambiguous. Germline V gene lookup returns CDR1 DFQATT and CDR2 SNEGSKA (reference sequence). This CDR3 is built from 11 residues. The ends were cut back, 7 bases at V and 4 bases at J, with 10 bases in the middle. The DNA for the CDR3 is TGCAGTGGGTTGGATTTCACTGAAGCTTTCTTT. It specifies CSGLDFTEAFF.

V and J are TRBV27 and TRBJ1-2; unclear D gene. Germline CDR1 and CDR2: MNHEY and SMNVEV (reference sequence). The CDR3 contains 13 residues. The V and J ends lost 5 bases and 7 bases respectively, with 14 bases between them. In DNA, the CDR3 is TGTGCCAGCAGTCAGCGGAACATGGGTGGCTACACCTTC. Its protein product is CASSQRNMGGYTF.

V gene TRBV6-5 combines with J gene TRBJ1-1; possibly TRBD1 for D (5 bases). The V end lost 6 bases, the J end lost 2 bases, and 13 bases lay between the germline ends. Germline CDR1 is MNHEY and CDR2 is SVGAGI. The CDR3 contains 14 residues. The CDR3 DNA is TGTGCCAGCAGGCCCGGGACGGGTAACACTGAAGCTTTCTTT. Amino acid sequence: CASRPGTGNTEAFF.

The genes are TRBV27 and TRBJ2-7, with D perhaps TRBD1 (6 bases). The germline V gene has CDR1 MNHEY and CDR2 SMNVEV (reference sequence). Trimming left V 4 bases short and J 6 bases short, with 13 bases between. This CDR3 has 13 amino acids. The CDR3 DNA reads TGTGCCAGCAGTTGGACACAGGGTTCCGAGCAGTACGTC. Protein sequence: CASSWTQGSEQYV.

The chain employs TRBV18 and TRBJ1-4, with TRBD1 matching 9 bases. Trimming cost V 6 bases and J 5 bases; bases outside gene matches: 4. The CDR3 loop spans 14 amino acids. Germline V CDR1 and CDR2: KGHSH, LQKENI. CDR3 sequence (DNA): TGTGCCAGCTCTCCTGGGACAGGGAATGAAAAACTGTTTTTT. As protein: CASSPGTGNEKLFF.

The CDR3: CASRTGWTEAFF. CDR3 DNA: TGTGCCAGCAGGACAGGGTGGACTGAAGCTTTCTTT. This chain connects TRBV2 to TRBJ1-1; TRBD1 matches at 7 bases. V shed 6 bases and J 5 bases; nucleotides not matched to a gene: 3. Germline CDR1 reads SNHLY; CDR2 reads FYNNEI. The CDR3 runs to 12 residues.

This clone appeared a few times. V gene TRBV3-1 (or the pseudogene TRBV3-2) combines with J gene TRBJ1-1; maybe TRBD1 (5 bases). The CDR3 is 14 residues long. Trimming cost V 6 bases and J 2 bases, with 13 bases left between them. CDR1 is LGHDT and CDR2 is YNNKEL in the germline V gene (reference sequence). The CDR3 here is CASRPGPLNTEAFF. The DNA of the CDR3 is TGTGCCAGCAGGCCGGGACCTCTCAACACTGAAGCTTTCTTT.

This chain connects TRBV9 to TRBJ2-7; TRBD2 matches at 16 bases. With V trimmed by 2 bases and J by 3 bases, 5 bases remained unmatched. Per germline, CDR1 SGDLS and CDR2 YYNGEE. The CDR3 consists of 17 residues. The CDR3 DNA is TGTGCCAGCAGCGTGGGACTAGCGGGAGGGGCCTACTACGAGCAGTACTTC. This codes for CASSVGLAGGAYYEQYF.

This clone was recorded once. J is TRBJ1-6 and V is TRBV27; tentatively, D is TRBD1 (5 bases). The CDR3 contains 14 residues. CDR1 and CDR2 (germline): MNHEY, SMNVEV (reference sequence). The V and J ends lost 6 bases and 7 bases respectively, with 13 bases between them. DNA for the CDR3: TGTGCCAGCAGAATCCAGGGTCACAATTCACCCCTCCACTTT. Amino acid sequence: CASRIQGHNSPLHF.

This chain connects TRBV5-6 to TRBJ2-4; tentative D call: TRBD2 (6 bases). Trimming removed 3 bases from V and 7 bases from J, with 17 bases in between. Germline V lookup: CDR1 SGHDT, CDR2 YYEEEE. The CDR3 has 15 amino acids. The DNA of the CDR3 is TGTGCCAGCAGCTCGCCGGGAGCTCCCGGGAACATTCAGTACTTC. This translates into CASSSPGAPGNIQYF.

The chain carries TRBV4-3 and TRBJ2-7; D is possibly TRBD1 or TRBD2 (5 bases each). CDR3 size: 13 residues. Germline V gene data show CDR1 as LGHNA and CDR2 as YSLEER. The ends were cut back, 0 bases at V and 4 bases at J, with 7 bases in the middle. Here the CDR3 reads CASSQEGDYEQYF. The CDR3 DNA follows: TGCGCCAGCAGCCAAGAGGGGGATTACGAGCAGTACTTC.

The chain uses TRBV19 and TRBJ1-1; perhaps TRBD1 as D (6 bases). The V and J ends lost 5 bases and 2 bases respectively, with 12 bases between them. Germline-derived CDR1 and CDR2 are LNHDA and SQIVND (reference sequence). The CDR3 covers 14 residues. CDR3 DNA sequence: TGTGCCAGTAGTGGGGGGGGCCCCAACACTGAAGCTTTCTTT. Its translation: CASSGGGPNTEAFF.